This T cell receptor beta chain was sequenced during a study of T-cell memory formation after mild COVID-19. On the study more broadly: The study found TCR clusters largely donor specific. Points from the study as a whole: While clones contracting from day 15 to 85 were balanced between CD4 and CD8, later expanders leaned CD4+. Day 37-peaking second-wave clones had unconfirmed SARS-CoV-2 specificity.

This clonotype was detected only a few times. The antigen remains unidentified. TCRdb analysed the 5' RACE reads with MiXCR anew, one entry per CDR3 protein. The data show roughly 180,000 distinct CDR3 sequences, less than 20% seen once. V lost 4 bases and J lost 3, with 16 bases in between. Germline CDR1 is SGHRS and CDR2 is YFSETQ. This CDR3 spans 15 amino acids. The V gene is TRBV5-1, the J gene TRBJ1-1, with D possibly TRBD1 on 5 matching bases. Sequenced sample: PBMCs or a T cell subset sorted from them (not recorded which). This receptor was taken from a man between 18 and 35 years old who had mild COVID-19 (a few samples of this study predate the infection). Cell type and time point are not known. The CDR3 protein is CASSPRGERDTEAFF. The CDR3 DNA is TGCGCCAGCAGCCCCAGAGGGGAGCGGGACACTGAAGCTTTCTTT.